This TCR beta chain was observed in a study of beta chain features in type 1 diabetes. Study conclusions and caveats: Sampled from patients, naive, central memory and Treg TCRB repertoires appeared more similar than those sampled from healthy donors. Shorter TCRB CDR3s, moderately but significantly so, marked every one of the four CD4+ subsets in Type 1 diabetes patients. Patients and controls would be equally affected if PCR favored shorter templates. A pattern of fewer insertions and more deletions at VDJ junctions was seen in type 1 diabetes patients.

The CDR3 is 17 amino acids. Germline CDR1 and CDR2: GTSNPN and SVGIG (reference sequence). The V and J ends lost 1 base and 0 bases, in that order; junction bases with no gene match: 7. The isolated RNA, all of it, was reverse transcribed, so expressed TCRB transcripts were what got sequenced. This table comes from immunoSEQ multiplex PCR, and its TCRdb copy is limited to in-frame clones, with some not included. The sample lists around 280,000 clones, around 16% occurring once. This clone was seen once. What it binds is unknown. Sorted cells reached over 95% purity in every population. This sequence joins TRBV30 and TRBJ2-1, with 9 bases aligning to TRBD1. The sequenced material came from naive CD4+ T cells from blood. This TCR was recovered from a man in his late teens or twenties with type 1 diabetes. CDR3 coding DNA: TGTGCCTGGAGTGGATCACAGGGGGCCACCTCCTACAATGAGCAGTTCTTC. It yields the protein CAWSGSQGATSYNEQFF.